The entry below gives a single TCR beta chain sequence along with its context. Time point specified: peripheral blood 6 weeks after treatment start. Patients were living with locally advanced or metastatic urothelial carcinoma. These data belong to a study of PD-L1 blockade in urothelial cancer. At the level of the study: From 0 to 3 prior chemotherapy regimens had been given to the patients.

V lost 8 bases, J lost 5 bases, and 21 bases lay in between. The CDR3 is 15 amino acids. Germline CDR1 and CDR2: SEHNR and FQNEAQ (reference sequence). Sequencing was performed with immunoSEQ multiplex PCR; in TCRdb, only in-frame clones are kept and a portion is missing. In the table there are approximately 44,000 clones, roughly nine tenths of which are singletons. This receptor was identified in a man between 70 and 80 years old with urothelial cancer. The gene calls are TRBV7-9 and TRBJ2-5, with a weak D call TRBD2 (6 bases). The sequenced sample was PBMCs, obtained around atezolizumab (anti-PD-L1) treatment. CDR3 in amino acids: CASGQGGSAGETQYF. CDR3 in DNA: TGTGCCAGCGGCCAAGGAGGAAGCGCGGGGGAGACCCAGTACTTC.